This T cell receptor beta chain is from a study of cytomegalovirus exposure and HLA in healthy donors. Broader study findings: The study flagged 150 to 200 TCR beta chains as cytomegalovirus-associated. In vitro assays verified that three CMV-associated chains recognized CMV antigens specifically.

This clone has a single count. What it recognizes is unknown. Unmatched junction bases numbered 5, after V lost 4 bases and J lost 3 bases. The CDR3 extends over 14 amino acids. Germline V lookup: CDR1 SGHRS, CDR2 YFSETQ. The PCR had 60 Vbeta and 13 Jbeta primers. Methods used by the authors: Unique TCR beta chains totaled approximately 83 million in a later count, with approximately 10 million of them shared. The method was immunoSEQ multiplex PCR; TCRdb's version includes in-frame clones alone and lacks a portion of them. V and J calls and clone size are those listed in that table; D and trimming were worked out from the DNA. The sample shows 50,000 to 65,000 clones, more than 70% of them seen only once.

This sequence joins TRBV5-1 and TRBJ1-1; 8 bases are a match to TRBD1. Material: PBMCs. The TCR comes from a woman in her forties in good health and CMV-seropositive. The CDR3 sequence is CASSIQGEDTEAFF. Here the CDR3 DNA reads TGCGCCAGCAGCATACAGGGGGAAGACACTGAAGCTTTCTTT.